These 13 T cell receptor beta chains were sequenced from one sample in a study of T cell responses to AZD1222 COVID-19 vaccine. The repertoire was sequenced with immunoSEQ multiplex PCR; TCRdb's copy has only in-frame clones and lacks some. The sample consists of 150,000 to 200,000 clones, about 89% of them appearing once. The sequences come from peripheral blood, collected on day 0 of AZD1222 vaccination. The receptors were sampled from an adult in good health.

V usage is TRBV9 and J usage is TRBJ2-3; perhaps TRBD2 as D (5 bases). This CDR3 is 15 amino acids long. V was trimmed by 3 bases and J by 2 bases, leaving 13 bases between them. Germline lookup yields CDR1 SGDLS and CDR2 YYNGEE. CDR3 in DNA: TGTGCCAGCAGCGAAGTAGAGCGGTCCACAGATACGCAGTATTTT. Amino acid sequence: CASSEVERSTDTQYF.

The rearrangement links TRBV28 to TRBJ1-5; D is unclear. V was clipped by 3 bases and J by 6 bases, with 3 bases between them. Per germline, CDR1 MDHEN and CDR2 SYDVKM. The CDR3 consists of 11 residues. DNA of the CDR3: TGTGCCAGCAGTTTGACTCAGCCCCAGCATTTT. Encoded protein: CASSLTQPQHF.

This clone is a singleton in its sample. The rearrangement links TRBV10-3 to TRBJ1-5; no definite D call. Germline-derived CDR1 and CDR2 are ENHRY and SYGVKD. The V gene lost 5 bases and the J gene lost 4 bases, with 9 bases spanning the gap. The length of the CDR3 is 13 residues. The chain's CDR3 is CAISLNSNQPQHF. CDR3 sequence (DNA): TGTGCCATCAGTTTGAACAGTAATCAGCCCCAGCATTTT.

The V call is TRBV27, the J call TRBJ1-2, with 9 bases aligning to TRBD1. Germline V gene sequence: CDR1 MNHEY, CDR2 SMNVEV (reference sequence). The CDR3 loop spans 14 amino acids. V dropped 6 bases and J dropped 6; count of bases not matched to a gene: 8. The CDR3: CASSNPGTGNGYTF. The CDR3 nucleotides are TGTGCCAGCAGCAATCCCGGGACAGGGAATGGCTACACCTTC.

A note on this clone: At the DNA level, this CDR3 is encoded by other sequences in the same sample as well. This chain connects TRBV7-6 to TRBJ2-5; the D is unclear. CDR1 is SGHVS and CDR2 is FNYEAQ in the germline V gene. V shed 5 bases and J shed 4 bases, with 8 bases lying between them. This CDR3 contains 12 residues. The CDR3 bases are TGTGCCAGCAGCCTTTCGGGAGAGACCCAGTACTTC. The encoded protein is CASSLSGETQYF. Supplemented by reference TRBV7-6 and TRBJ2-5, the full variable domain reads GAGVSQSPRYKVTKRGQDVALRCDPISGHVSLYWYRQALGQGPEFLTYFNYEAQQDKSGLPNDRFSAERPEGSISTLTIQRTEQRDSAMYRCASSLSGETQYFGPGTRLLVL.

The chain couples TRBV12-1 to TRBJ2-7; TRBD1, as called in the table, went unchecked against the DNA. TRBV12-1 has pseudogene status. The CDR3 covers 13 residues. CDR3 protein: CASTLQGKWEQYV. CDR3 nucleotides: TGTGCCAGCACTCTACAGGGGAAGTGGGAGCAGTACGTC.

The chain links TRBV5-5 to TRBJ1-3; D might be TRBD1 (5 bases). This CDR3 spans 17 amino acids. V shed 0 bases and J shed 2 bases, with 15 bases lying between them. Germline CDR1 reads SGHKS; CDR2 reads YYEKEE (reference sequence). The CDR3 DNA reads TGTGCCAGCAGCTTGGGGGGCAGCCTGAGGACTGGAAACACCATATATTTT. Its protein is CASSLGGSLRTGNTIYF.

The chain joins TRBV7-9 to TRBJ2-3; 14 bases agree with TRBD2. Germline loops: CDR1 SEHNR, CDR2 FQNEAQ (reference sequence). V lost 4 bases to trimming and J lost 4 bases; unmatched junction nucleotides: 4. This CDR3 has 16 amino acids. The CDR3, as DNA: TGTGCCAGCAGCTCTCGGACTAGCGGGAGGTCAGATACGCAGTATTTT. Translation gives CASSSRTSGRSDTQYF.

This clone was recorded only once. The genes are TRBV20-1 and TRBJ2-1; TRBD1 is a possible D gene (5 bases). Deletions cut 3 bases from V and 8 bases from J, with 8 bases between. Per germline, CDR1 DFQATT and CDR2 SNEGSKA (reference sequence). The CDR3 contains 11 residues. CDR3: CSASSRDEQFF. The CDR3, as DNA: TGCAGTGCTAGTAGCAGGGATGAGCAGTTCTTC.

The V gene is TRBV6-5, the J gene TRBJ2-2; D not resolved. This CDR3 spans 16 amino acids. Trimming stripped 4 bases from V and 2 bases from J, with 14 bases between. CDR1 and CDR2 from the germline V gene are MNHEY and SVGAGI. The CDR3 reads CASSSSGDFNTGELFF. The CDR3 DNA reads TGTGCCAGCAGTTCCTCCGGAGACTTTAACACCGGGGAGCTGTTTTTT.

The genes are TRBV9 and TRBJ2-2; possibly TRBD1 or TRBD2 for D (5 bases each). The CDR3 is 14 residues long. The ends were cut back, 2 bases at V and 5 bases at J, with 10 bases in the middle. Germline CDR1 and CDR2: SGDLS and YYNGEE. The CDR3 nucleotides read TGTGCCAGCAGCGTGGGGGTAGGGACCGGGGAGCTGTTTTTT. Translated: CASSVGVGTGELFF.

The chain employs TRBV9 and TRBJ1-5, with D tentatively TRBD1 (5 bases). V lost 3 bases and J 0 bases, leaving 10 bases between the germline ends. The CDR3 is 15 residues long. The germline V gene has CDR1 SGDLS and CDR2 YYNGEE. Here the CDR3 DNA reads TGTGCCAGCAGCGCCACAGGTTATAGCAATCAGCCCCAGCATTTT. Its translation: CASSATGYSNQPQHF.

The count of this clone is one. The rearrangement joins TRBV19 to TRBJ1-3; D is unclear. The V end was cut by 6 bases, the J end by 2 bases, with 14 bases between. CDR3 length: 15 residues. CDR1 LNHDA and CDR2 SQIVND come from the germline V gene (reference sequence). The CDR3 reads CASSRHVGPGNTIYF. The DNA for the CDR3 is TGTGCCAGTAGCCGCCATGTGGGTCCTGGAAACACCATATATTTT.